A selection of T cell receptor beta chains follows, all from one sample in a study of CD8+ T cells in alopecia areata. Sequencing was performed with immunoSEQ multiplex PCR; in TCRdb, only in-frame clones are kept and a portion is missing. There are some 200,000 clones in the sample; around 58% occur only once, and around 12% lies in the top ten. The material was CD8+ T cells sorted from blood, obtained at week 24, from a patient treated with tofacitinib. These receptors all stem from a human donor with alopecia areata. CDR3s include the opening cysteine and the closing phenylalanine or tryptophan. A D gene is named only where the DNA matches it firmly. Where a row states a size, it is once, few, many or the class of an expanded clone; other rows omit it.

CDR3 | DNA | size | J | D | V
CASSKQGAGRTDTQYF | TGTGCCAGCAGCAAACAGGGGGCAGGGAGAACAGATACGCAGTATTTT | NA | TRBJ2-3 | TRBD1 | TRBV7-9
CASSLLTGGTEAFF | TGCGCCAGCAGCTTGCTGACAGGGGGCACTGAAGCTTTCTTT | NA | TRBJ1-1 | TRBD1 | TRBV5-1
CASSVGFGYTF | TGTGCCAGCAGCGTAGGGTTTGGCTACACCTTC | NA | TRBJ1-2 | NA | TRBV9
CASDFLHEQYF | TGTGCCAGCGATTTCCTACACGAGCAGTACTTC | NA | TRBJ2-7 | NA | TRBV6-1
CASQAGGAEQFF | TGCGCCAGTCAAGCGGGGGGGGCCGAGCAGTTCTTC | NA | TRBJ2-1 | TRBD2 | TRBV5-1
CASSLFYEQYF | TGTGCCAGCAGCTTATTCTACGAGCAGTACTTC | NA | TRBJ2-7 | NA | TRBV7-9
CASGLDRTSGPTNTGELFF | TGTGCTAGTGGTTTGGACCGGACTAGCGGGCCAACGAACACCGGGGAGCTGTTTTTT | NA | TRBJ2-2 | TRBD2 | TRBV12-5
CASSLAGRGLETQYF | TGCGCCAGCAGCTTGGCCGGCAGGGGGCTGGAGACCCAGTACTTC | NA | TRBJ2-5 | TRBD1 | TRBV5-1
CASSPGGGQPQHF | TGTGCCAGCAGCCCAGGGGGAGGTCAGCCCCAGCATTTT | NA | TRBJ1-5 | TRBD1 | TRBV5-6
CASSQEGRWGADGELFF | TGCGCCAGCAGCCAAGAGGGGCGCTGGGGGGCTGACGGGGAGCTGTTTTTT | NA | TRBJ2-2 | NA | TRBV4-1
CASSQRQTGTDTQYF | TGCGCCAGCAGCCAACGGCAGACAGGCACAGATACGCAGTATTTT | few | TRBJ2-3 | NA | TRBV4-1
CASSPPGQGPYGYTF | TGTGCCAGCAGCCCCCCCGGACAGGGGCCCTATGGCTACACCTTC | NA | TRBJ1-2 | TRBD1 | TRBV9
CASSGELRGEVYGYTF | TGTGCCAGCAGTGGGGAGCTGAGGGGCGAGGTCTATGGCTACACCTTC | NA | TRBJ1-2 | NA | TRBV25-1
CASGGQGFVSQYF | TGTGCTAGTGGTGGACAGGGTTTTGTATCCCAGTACTTC | few | TRBJ2-5 | TRBD1 | TRBV12-5
CASSEEAGPTYEQYF | TGTGCCAGCAGTGAAGAAGCGGGGCCTACCTACGAGCAGTACTTC | NA | TRBJ2-7 | TRBD2 | TRBV2
CASSSTPPGYTF | TGCGCCAGCAGCTCGACACCCCCCGGCTACACCTTC | NA | TRBJ1-2 | NA | TRBV5-1
CSVYQETQYF | TGCAGCGTGTACCAAGAGACCCAGTACTTC | once | TRBJ2-5 | NA | TRBV29-1
CASTQGTIADTQYF | TGCGCCAGCACCCAAGGCACAATTGCAGATACGCAGTATTTT | few | TRBJ2-3 | NA | TRBV23-1
CSVVPAGGDNEQFF | TGCAGCGTTGTACCAGCGGGGGGTGACAATGAGCAGTTCTTC | NA | TRBJ2-1 | TRBD2 | TRBV29-1
CASSTQLRGNIQYF | TGTGCCAGCAGCACCCAGTTGAGGGGTAACATTCAGTACTTC | few | TRBJ2-4 | NA | TRBV13
CASSLESRTRTDTQYF | TGTGCCAGCAGCTTAGAGTCGAGAACCCGCACAGATACGCAGTATTTT | NA | TRBJ2-3 | NA | TRBV11-3
CASSPLVVDTQYF | TGTGCCAGCAGCCCCCTTGTCGTCGATACGCAGTATTTT | few | TRBJ2-3 | NA | TRBV7-9
CASSWTSGYEQYF | TGTGCCAGCAGTTGGACCAGCGGCTACGAGCAGTACTTC | NA | TRBJ2-7 | NA | TRBV25-1
CASSRGGTSSYEQYF | TGCGCCAGCAGCCGGGGAGGTACTAGCTCCTACGAGCAGTACTTC | NA | TRBJ2-7 | NA | TRBV4-1